The sequence of this T cell receptor beta chain was determined in a study of regulatory T cells in long-lasting Graves disease. Per the germline V gene, CDR1 is LNHNV and CDR2 is YYDKDF (reference sequence). V dropped 0 bases and J dropped 6 bases, with 14 bases sitting between them. This CDR3 is built from 15 residues. Arm-PCR with iRepertoire HTBI primers amplified the CDR3 regions for these TCR beta libraries. MiXCR, run by TCRdb on the multiplex PCR reads, gives a single entry per CDR3 protein. The sample lists more than 300,000 distinct CDR3 sequences, 10% to 15% occurring once. As to time point: newly diagnosed GD, antithyroid drugs for less than 3 months. The TCR library was prepared using RNA isolated from PBMCs. A remark on this clonotype: A much bigger clone sits one base away, suggesting this may be a read error. No conserved phenylalanine or tryptophan is present at the end of the CDR3, so a read error is the likely explanation.

This same sample was also part of a study on T cells in Graves' hyperthyroidism and ophthalmopathy. That work adds: Carried out on the TCR CDR3, a first-round RT-PCR used the HTBI primer set.

This chain links TRBV15 with TRBJ1-2, with a weak D call TRBD1 (6 bases). The receptor's source is a woman aged 18-29 years with Graves disease. The sequencing used peripheral blood mononuclear cells (PBMCs), collected at new diagnosis, from a patient treated with antithyroid drugs. The CDR3, as DNA: TGTGCCACCAGCAGAGAGTCGGACAGCCTTGATGGCTACACCTCC. Residues: CATSRESDSLDGYTS.